The rows below give T cell receptor beta chains drawn from one sample of a study of Graves' ophthalmopathy and Graves' hyperthyroidism. TCRdb recomputed calls from the multiplex PCR reads with MiXCR, one row per CDR3 protein. The sample lists approximately 460,000 distinct CDR3 sequences; approximately 15% were seen once. The sequencing input was blood. The receptors were sampled from a woman younger than 45 with Graves' ophthalmopathy. The CDR3 runs from the conserved cysteine through the conserved F or W. D genes are given only for firm matches. Size values are once, few and many counts, or a class for expanded clones, and some rows have none.

abundance: few; d_gene: TRBD2; j_gene: TRBJ2-2; v_gene: TRBV19; CDR3aa: CASRRGLADTGELFF; CDR3nt: TGTGCCAGTAGAAGGGGACTAGCGGACACCGGGGAGCTGTTTTTT
abundance: .; d_gene: TRBD2; j_gene: TRBJ2-5; v_gene: TRBV13; CDR3aa: CASSAGTSLETQYF; CDR3nt: TGTGCCAGCAGCGCCGGGACTAGTCTAGAGACCCAGTACTTC
abundance: many; d_gene: .; j_gene: TRBJ1-6; v_gene: TRBV6-1; CDR3aa: CASSHMEGYSPLHF; CDR3nt: TGTGCCAGCAGTCATATGGAAGGGTATTCACCCCTCCACTTT
abundance: many; d_gene: .; j_gene: TRBJ1-5; v_gene: TRBV12-3/TRBV12-4; CDR3aa: CASSGAGRLNQPQHF; CDR3nt: TGTGCCAGCAGCGGGGCCGGGAGGCTGAATCAGCCCCAGCATTTT
abundance: many; d_gene: .; j_gene: TRBJ1-6; v_gene: TRBV6-2/TRBV6-3; CDR3aa: CASSYYQGGSPLHF; CDR3nt: TGTGCCAGCAGTTACTACCAGGGCGGATCACCCCTCCACTTT
abundance: few; d_gene: .; j_gene: TRBJ2-2; v_gene: TRBV19; CDR3aa: CASSRSLIIPTGELFF; CDR3nt: TGTGCCAGTAGTCGGTCACTTATAATCCCTACCGGGGAGCTGTTTTTT
abundance: many; d_gene: .; j_gene: TRBJ1-6; v_gene: TRBV7-2; CDR3aa: CASSGTGVSPLHF; CDR3nt: TGTGCCAGCAGCGGCACAGGCGTATCACCCCTCCACTTT
abundance: few; d_gene: TRBD2; j_gene: TRBJ2-2; v_gene: TRBV20-1; CDR3aa: CSARVPGGSTGELFF; CDR3nt: TGCAGTGCTAGAGTTCCGGGAGGTTCCACCGGGGAGCTGTTTTTT
abundance: many; d_gene: TRBD1; j_gene: TRBJ2-5; v_gene: TRBV6-5; CDR3aa: CASSGQGQETQYF; CDR3nt: TGTGCCAGCAGCGGACAGGGGCAAGAGACCCAGTACTTC
abundance: .; d_gene: TRBD1; j_gene: TRBJ1-2; v_gene: TRBV6-2/TRBV6-3; CDR3aa: CASSRIDREGYGYTF; CDR3nt: TGTGCCAGCAGCAGAATAGACAGGGAAGGCTATGGCTACACCTTC
abundance: many; d_gene: .; j_gene: TRBJ1-1; v_gene: TRBV19; CDR3aa: CASSIFRGMNTEAFF; CDR3nt: TGTGCCAGTAGTATCTTTCGGGGGATGAACACTGAAGCTTTCTTT
abundance: many; d_gene: TRBD1; j_gene: TRBJ2-2; v_gene: TRBV11-2; CDR3aa: CASSSDRALGELFF; CDR3nt: TGTGCCAGCAGCTCGGACAGGGCGCTCGGGGAGCTGTTTTTT
abundance: few; d_gene: TRBD1; j_gene: TRBJ1-1; v_gene: TRBV5-1; CDR3aa: CASSNDRAPTEAFF; CDR3nt: TGCGCCAGCAGTAATGACAGGGCTCCCACTGAAGCTTTCTTT
abundance: many; d_gene: .; j_gene: TRBJ1-2; v_gene: TRBV30; CDR3aa: CAWSGLLNGYTF; CDR3nt: TGTGCCTGGAGTGGACTTTTGAATGGCTACACCTTC
abundance: many; d_gene: .; j_gene: TRBJ2-7; v_gene: TRBV6-1; CDR3aa: CASRRGQAREQYF; CDR3nt: TGTGCCAGCAGGAGGGGCCAGGCTAGGGAGCAGTACTTC
abundance: .; d_gene: .; j_gene: TRBJ1-5; v_gene: TRBV12-3/TRBV12-4; CDR3aa: CASSFSEDQPQHF; CDR3nt: TGTGCCAGCAGTTTTTCGGAAGATCAGCCCCAGCATTTT
abundance: many; d_gene: .; j_gene: TRBJ2-5; v_gene: TRBV7-8; CDR3aa: CASSLGRMTSGYETQYF; CDR3nt: TGTGCCAGCAGCTTAGGGAGGATGACTAGTGGATACGAGACCCAGTACTTC
abundance: few; d_gene: TRBD2; j_gene: TRBJ2-1; v_gene: TRBV2; CDR3aa: CASRDGTSVWHEQFF; CDR3nt: TGTGCCAGCAGGGACGGGACTAGCGTTTGGCATGAGCAGTTCTTC
abundance: many; d_gene: .; j_gene: TRBJ1-1; v_gene: TRBV11-1; CDR3aa: CASSSRNLLKQGTEAFF; CDR3nt: TGTGCCAGCAGCTCCCGGAACCTTCTGAAACAGGGAACTGAAGCTTTCTTT
abundance: many; d_gene: .; j_gene: TRBJ2-5; v_gene: TRBV20-1; CDR3aa: CSAGMGEAQETQYF; CDR3nt: TGCAGTGCTGGGATGGGAGAAGCCCAAGAGACCCAGTACTTC
abundance: .; d_gene: TRBD2; j_gene: TRBJ2-2; v_gene: TRBV19; CDR3aa: CASSAGLASHTGELFF; CDR3nt: TGTGCCAGTAGTGCGGGACTAGCAAGTCACACCGGGGAGCTGTTTTTT
abundance: many; d_gene: .; j_gene: TRBJ1-1; v_gene: TRBV11-3; CDR3aa: CASSHSAEAFF; CDR3nt: TGTGCCAGCAGCCACAGTGCTGAAGCTTTCTTT
abundance: many; d_gene: .; j_gene: TRBJ1-5; v_gene: TRBV7-8; CDR3aa: CASSLGTSAAQHF; CDR3nt: TGTGCCAGCAGCTTAGGAACCTCAGCTGCCCAGCATTTT
abundance: many; d_gene: .; j_gene: TRBJ1-1; v_gene: TRBV13; CDR3aa: CASSQGDLNTEAFF; CDR3nt: TGTGCCAGCAGTCAGGGCGACCTGAACACTGAAGCTTTCTTT
abundance: few; d_gene: .; j_gene: TRBJ1-3; v_gene: TRBV4-1; CDR3aa: CASSQDPGLLGNTIYF; CDR3nt: TGCGCCAGCAGCCAAGATCCTGGACTGCTAGGAAACACCATATATTTT
abundance: many; d_gene: TRBD2; j_gene: TRBJ2-5; v_gene: TRBV20-1; CDR3aa: CSARKAGVRRETQYF; CDR3nt: TGCAGTGCTAGAAAAGCGGGGGTTCGGAGGGAGACCCAGTACTTC
abundance: many; d_gene: .; j_gene: TRBJ2-2; v_gene: TRBV6-1; CDR3aa: CASSPSGTANTGELFF; CDR3nt: TGTGCCAGCAGCCCCTCGGGGACCGCGAACACCGGGGAGCTGTTTTTT
abundance: many; d_gene: .; j_gene: TRBJ2-7; v_gene: TRBV5-1; CDR3aa: CASHTGPSSYEQYF; CDR3nt: TGCGCCAGTCACACAGGGCCCTCTTCCTACGAGCAGTACTTC
abundance: many; d_gene: .; j_gene: TRBJ2-7; v_gene: TRBV29-1; CDR3aa: CSAEGASTSYEQYF; CDR3nt: TGCAGCGCGGAGGGAGCCAGTACCTCCTACGAGCAGTACTTC
abundance: .; d_gene: .; j_gene: TRBJ2-5; v_gene: TRBV12-3/TRBV12-4; CDR3aa: CASSTRSRGNVETQYF; CDR3nt: TGTGCCAGCAGTACCAGGTCGCGGGGAAATGTCGAGACCCAGTACTTC
abundance: few; d_gene: TRBD1; j_gene: TRBJ2-7; v_gene: TRBV29-1; CDR3aa: CSVSFISRQGREQYF; CDR3nt: TGCAGCGTTTCGTTTATTTCGCGACAGGGACGCGAGCAGTACTTC
abundance: once; d_gene: .; j_gene: TRBJ1-5; v_gene: TRBV6-2/TRBV6-3; CDR3aa: CASRRAGGPQHF; CDR3nt: TGTGCCAGCAGGCGCGCCGGAGGGCCCCAGCATTTT
abundance: many; d_gene: .; j_gene: TRBJ1-2; v_gene: TRBV6-5; CDR3aa: CASSYSAANYGYTF; CDR3nt: TGTGCCAGCAGTTACTCGGCAGCTAACTATGGCTACACCTTC
abundance: .; d_gene: TRBD1; j_gene: TRBJ2-5; v_gene: TRBV4-1; CDR3aa: CASSAGQGVGETQYF; CDR3nt: TGCGCCAGCAGCGCAGGACAGGGAGTAGGGGAGACCCAGTACTTC
abundance: few; d_gene: .; j_gene: TRBJ1-5; v_gene: TRBV7-2; CDR3aa: CASSPSGQLNQPQHF; CDR3nt: TGTGCCAGCAGCCCCTCAGGACAACTCAATCAGCCCCAGCATTTT
abundance: many; d_gene: .; j_gene: TRBJ2-2; v_gene: TRBV2; CDR3aa: CASKAGELFF; CDR3nt: TGTGCCAGCAAGGCCGGGGAGCTGTTTTTT
abundance: many; d_gene: .; j_gene: TRBJ1-1; v_gene: TRBV19; CDR3aa: CASRWTQENTEAFF; CDR3nt: TGTGCCAGTAGGTGGACACAGGAGAACACTGAAGCTTTCTTT